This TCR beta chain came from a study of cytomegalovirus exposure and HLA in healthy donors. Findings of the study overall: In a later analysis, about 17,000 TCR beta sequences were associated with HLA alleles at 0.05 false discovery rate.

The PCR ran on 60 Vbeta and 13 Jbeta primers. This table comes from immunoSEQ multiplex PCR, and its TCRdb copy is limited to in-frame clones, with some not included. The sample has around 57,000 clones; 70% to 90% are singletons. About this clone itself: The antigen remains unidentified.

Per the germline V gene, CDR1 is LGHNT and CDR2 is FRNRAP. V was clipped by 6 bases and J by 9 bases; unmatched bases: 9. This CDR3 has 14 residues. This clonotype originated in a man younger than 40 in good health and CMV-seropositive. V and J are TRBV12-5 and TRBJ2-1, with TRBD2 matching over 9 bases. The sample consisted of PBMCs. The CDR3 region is CASGLQAGGSEQFF. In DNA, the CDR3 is TGTGCTAGTGGCCTCCAAGCGGGAGGTAGTGAGCAGTTCTTC.